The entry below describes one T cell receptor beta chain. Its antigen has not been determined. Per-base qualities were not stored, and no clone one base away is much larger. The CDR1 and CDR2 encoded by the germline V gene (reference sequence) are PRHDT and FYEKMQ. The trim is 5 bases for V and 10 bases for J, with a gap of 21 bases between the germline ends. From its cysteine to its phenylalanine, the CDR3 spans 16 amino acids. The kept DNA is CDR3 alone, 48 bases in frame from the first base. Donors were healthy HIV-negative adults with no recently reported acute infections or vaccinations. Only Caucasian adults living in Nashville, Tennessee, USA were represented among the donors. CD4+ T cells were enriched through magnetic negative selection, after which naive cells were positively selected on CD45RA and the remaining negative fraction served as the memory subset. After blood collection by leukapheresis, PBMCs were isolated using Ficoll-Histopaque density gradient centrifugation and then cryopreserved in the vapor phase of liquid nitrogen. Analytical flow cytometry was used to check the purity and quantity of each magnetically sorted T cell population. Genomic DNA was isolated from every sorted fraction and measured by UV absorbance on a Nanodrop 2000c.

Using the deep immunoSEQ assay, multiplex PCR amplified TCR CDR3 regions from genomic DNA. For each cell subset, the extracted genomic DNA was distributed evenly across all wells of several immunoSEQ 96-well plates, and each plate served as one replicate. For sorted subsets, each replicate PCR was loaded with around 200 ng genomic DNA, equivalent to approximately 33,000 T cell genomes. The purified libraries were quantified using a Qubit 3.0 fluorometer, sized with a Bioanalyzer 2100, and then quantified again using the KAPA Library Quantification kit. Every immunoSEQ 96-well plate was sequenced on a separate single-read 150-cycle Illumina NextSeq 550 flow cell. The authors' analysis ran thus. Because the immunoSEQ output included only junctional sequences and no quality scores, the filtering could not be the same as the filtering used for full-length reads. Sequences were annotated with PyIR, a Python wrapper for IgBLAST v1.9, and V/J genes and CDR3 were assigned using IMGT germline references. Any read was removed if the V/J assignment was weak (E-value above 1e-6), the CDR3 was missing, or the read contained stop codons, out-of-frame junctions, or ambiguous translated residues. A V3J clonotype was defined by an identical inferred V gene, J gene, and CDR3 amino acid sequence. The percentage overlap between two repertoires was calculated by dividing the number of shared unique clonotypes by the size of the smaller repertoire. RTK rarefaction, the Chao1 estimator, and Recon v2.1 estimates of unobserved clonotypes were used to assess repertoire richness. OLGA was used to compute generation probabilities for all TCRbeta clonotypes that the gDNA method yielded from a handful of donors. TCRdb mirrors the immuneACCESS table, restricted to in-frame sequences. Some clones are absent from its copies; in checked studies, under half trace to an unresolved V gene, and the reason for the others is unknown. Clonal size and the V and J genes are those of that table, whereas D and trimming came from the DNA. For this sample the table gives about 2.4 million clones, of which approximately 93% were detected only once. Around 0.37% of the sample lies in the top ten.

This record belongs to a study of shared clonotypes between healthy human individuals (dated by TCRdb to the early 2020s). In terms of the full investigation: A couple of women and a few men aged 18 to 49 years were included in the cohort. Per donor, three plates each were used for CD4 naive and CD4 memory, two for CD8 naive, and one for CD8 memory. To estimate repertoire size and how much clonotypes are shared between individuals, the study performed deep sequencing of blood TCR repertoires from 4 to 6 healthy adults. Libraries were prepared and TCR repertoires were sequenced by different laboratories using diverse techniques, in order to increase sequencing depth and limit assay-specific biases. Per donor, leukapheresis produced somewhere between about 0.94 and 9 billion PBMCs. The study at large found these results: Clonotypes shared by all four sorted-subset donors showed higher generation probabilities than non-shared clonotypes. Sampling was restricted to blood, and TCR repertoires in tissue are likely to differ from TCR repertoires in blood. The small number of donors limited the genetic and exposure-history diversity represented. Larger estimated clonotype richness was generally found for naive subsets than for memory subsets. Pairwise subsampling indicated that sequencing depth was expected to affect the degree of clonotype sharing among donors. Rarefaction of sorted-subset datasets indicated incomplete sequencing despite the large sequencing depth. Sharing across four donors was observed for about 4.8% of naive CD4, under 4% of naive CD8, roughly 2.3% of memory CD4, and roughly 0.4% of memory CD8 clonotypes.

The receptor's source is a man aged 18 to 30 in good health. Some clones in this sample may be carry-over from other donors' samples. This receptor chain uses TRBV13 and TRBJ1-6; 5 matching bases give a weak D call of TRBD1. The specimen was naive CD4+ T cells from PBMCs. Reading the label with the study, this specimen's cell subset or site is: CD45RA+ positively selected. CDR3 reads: CASSQGVGGFNSPLHF. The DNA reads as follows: TGTGCCAGCAGCCAAGGGGTCGGGGGTTTCAACTCACCCCTCCACTTT.